The 28 T cell receptor beta chains given below trace back to one sample, sequenced in a study of identifying expanded T cells in peripheral blood. Produced via immunoSEQ multiplex PCR; TCRdb's table is partial and in-frame only. The sample contains about 54,000 clones, roughly nine tenths of which appear only once. The sequenced sample consisted of blood. The origin of the receptors is a person between 18 and 75 years old in good health.

The chain employs TRBV2 and TRBJ2-2, with 9 bases that match TRBD2. V shed 8 bases and J 0 bases; nucleotides not matched to a gene: 7. The CDR3 length is 16 residues. The germline V gene has CDR1 SNHLY and CDR2 FYNNEI. CDR3 DNA sequence: TGTGCCAGCGCCCCGACTAGCGGAGCGAACACCGGGGAGCTGTTTTTT. As protein: CASAPTSGANTGELFF.

This chain links TRBV2 with TRBJ2-3; tentative D call: TRBD2 (6 bases). Germline loops: CDR1 SNHLY, CDR2 FYNNEI. CDR3 length equals 14 residues. V gave up 11 bases and J gave up 0 bases, with 15 bases separating them. CDR3 nucleotide sequence: TGTGCCGGACCCGGGGGATCTAGCACAGATACGCAGTATTTT. This gives the protein CAGPGGSSTDTQYF. The full variable domain, rest sourced from reference TRBV2 and TRBJ2-3, is EPEVTQTPSHQVTQMGQEVILRCVPISNHLYFYWYRQILGQKVEFLVSFYNNEISEKSEIFDDQFSVERPDGSNFTLKIRSTKLEDSAMYFCAGPGGSSTDTQYFGPGTRLTVL.

This clone showed up just once. The V gene is TRBV29-1, the J gene TRBJ1-1; no reliable D call. V lost 4 bases, J lost 1 base, and 7 bases lay in between. CDR3 length: 12 amino acids. Germline V gives CDR1 SQVTM, CDR2 ANQGSEA. DNA of the CDR3: TGCAGCGTTGTACCCGGGAACACTGAAGCTTTCTTT. The encoded protein is CSVVPGNTEAFF.

V usage is TRBV28 and J usage is TRBJ2-7, with D possibly matching TRBD1 (5 bases). Germline CDR1 and CDR2: MDHEN and SYDVKM. The V and J ends lost 2 bases and 2 bases respectively, with 10 bases between them. The CDR3 length is 14 residues. The CDR3 loop reads CASSLLPGTYEQYF. Here the CDR3 DNA reads TGTGCCAGCAGTTTACTCCCAGGGACCTACGAGCAGTACTTC.

The chain recombines TRBV28 with TRBJ2-3; 12 bases are a match to TRBD2. V gave up 5 bases and J gave up 1 base; unmatched junction bases: 4. CDR3 length: 16 amino acids. Germline V lookup: CDR1 MDHEN, CDR2 SYDVKM. The CDR3 spells CASSGRLAGGTDTQYF. CDR3 in DNA: TGTGCCAGCAGTGGCCGACTAGCGGGAGGCACAGATACGCAGTATTTT.

The chain couples TRBV18 to TRBJ2-1; 7 bases match TRBD2. The V gene's germline CDR1 is KGHSH and CDR2 LQKENI. Germline trimming cut 1 base from V and 0 bases from J; bases unmatched to any gene: 3. This CDR3 spans 16 amino acids. The CDR3 nucleotides are TGTGCCAGCTCACCACGTACTAGCGTCTCCTACAATGAGCAGTTCTTC. It translates to CASSPRTSVSYNEQFF.

V is TRBV9 and J is TRBJ1-1, with TRBD1 as a possible D gene (5 bases). The CDR3 is 14 residues long. Trimming took off 5 bases at V and 0 bases at J, with 11 bases between the two ends. Germline assignment: CDR1 SGDLS and CDR2 YYNGEE. The CDR3 is CASSRQTMNTEAFF. The DNA of the CDR3 is TGTGCCAGCAGTAGACAGACCATGAACACTGAAGCTTTCTTT.

This chain joins TRBV10-3 and TRBJ2-1; TRBD2 matches 7 bases. There are 15 residues in the CDR3. J gave up 0 bases and V 10 bases, and 9 bases lay outside the gene matches. Germline CDR1 is ENHRY and CDR2 is SYGVKD. The CDR3 here is CATWEGGHSYNEQFF. The DNA of the CDR3 is TGTGCCACCTGGGAGGGAGGTCACTCCTACAATGAGCAGTTCTTC.

This clone turned up a few times. CDR3 in DNA: TGTGCCAGCAGCCCAAATACGGACATCGGGGAGCTGTTTTTT. Protein product: CASSPNTDIGELFF. The V and J genes are TRBV5-4 and TRBJ2-2; D might be TRBD1 (5 bases). V shed 4 bases and J shed 7 bases, with 14 bases lying between them. The germline CDR1 and CDR2 sequences are SGHNT and YYREEE (reference sequence). This CDR3 is 14 amino acids long.

This rearrangement joins TRBV5-1 to TRBJ2-3; D is ambiguous. CDR3 length: 17 residues. V dropped 5 bases and J dropped 2 bases, with 21 bases sitting between them. Germline V gene sequence: CDR1 SGHRS, CDR2 YFSETQ. For the CDR3, the DNA is TGCGCCAGCAGTCCGAGTTTGGGTTTAGGGCACACAGATACGCAGTATTTT. Translation: CASSPSLGLGHTDTQYF.

The sample holds a few counts of this clone. This chain links TRBV6-5 with TRBJ1-2; 7 bases fit TRBD1. Germline V CDR1 and CDR2: MNHEY, SVGAGI. V was clipped by 6 bases and J by 2 bases; unmatched bases: 6. The CDR3 consists of 14 residues. The CDR3 protein is CASSPRQGNYGYTF. In nucleotides, the CDR3 is TGTGCCAGCAGCCCTCGACAGGGAAACTATGGCTACACCTTC.

In DNA, the CDR3 is TGCGCCAGCAGCCTTTGGACAGGGGGTACGTACGAGCAGTACTTC. Protein sequence: CASSLWTGGTYEQYF. The V gene is TRBV4-3, the J gene TRBJ2-7; 10 bases are a match to TRBD1. Germline CDR1 reads LGHNA; CDR2 reads YSLEER. Trimming at V came to 4 bases and at J to 4 bases, leaving 7 bases not matched to a gene. The CDR3 spans 15 residues.

The chain couples TRBV28 to TRBJ2-7; a weak D match, TRBD2 (6 bases). Trimming pared 4 bases from V and 6 bases from J, leaving 19 bases between. This CDR3 spans 15 amino acids. Germline CDR1 reads MDHEN; CDR2 reads SYDVKM. This CDR3 reads CASSSLTRGRSEQYF. In nucleotides, the CDR3 is TGTGCCAGCAGTTCCCTGACTAGGGGTCGGTCCGAGCAGTACTTC.

The DNA of the CDR3 is TGTGCCAGCCGACCCGGGGGGGGCGGAAGACAGACCCAGTACTTC. Amino acid sequence: CASRPGGGGRQTQYF. The genes are TRBV6-5 and TRBJ2-5, with 8 bases matching TRBD2. Germline-derived CDR1 and CDR2 are MNHEY and SVGAGI. The CDR3 covers 15 residues. The trim removed 8 bases at V and 6 bases at J, leaving 14 bases unmatched.

The V and J genes are TRBV29-1 and TRBJ1-1; no firm D call. Germline CDR1 SQVTM, CDR2 ANQGSEA. This CDR3 comprises 13 residues. V was cut by 2 bases and J by 4 bases, with 11 bases left in between. The CDR3 sequence: CSVEPQRTTEAFF. Here the CDR3 DNA reads TGCAGCGTTGAACCACAACGGACCACTGAAGCTTTCTTT.

V and J are TRBV5-4 and TRBJ2-5, with TRBD2 identical over 10 bases. V lost 2 bases and J lost 4; bases outside the gene matches: 5. The CDR3 extends over 15 amino acids. CDR1 is SGHNT, CDR2 YYREEE, per germline (reference sequence). The CDR3 sequence: CASSFISGRGETQYF. Here the CDR3 DNA reads TGTGCCAGCAGCTTTATCAGCGGGAGGGGAGAGACCCAGTACTTC.

The chain joins TRBV2 to TRBJ1-1, with D unclear. CDR3 length: 13 residues. V gave up 7 bases and J gave up 1 base, with 10 bases separating them. Per the germline V gene, CDR1 is SNHLY and CDR2 is FYNNEI. CDR3 residues: CASNQFKNTEAFF. In DNA, the CDR3 is TGTGCCAGCAACCAATTCAAGAACACTGAAGCTTTCTTT.

This rearrangement joins TRBV2 to TRBJ2-1, with 7 bases lining up with TRBD2. The CDR3 sequence is 15 residues long. The V gene end was trimmed by 3 bases and the J gene end by 5 bases; junction bases not matched to a gene: 7. The germline CDR1 and CDR2 sequences are SNHLY and FYNNEI. The CDR3 loop is CASSDWVGTNNEQFF. The CDR3 bases are TGTGCCAGCAGTGATTGGGTGGGGACTAACAATGAGCAGTTCTTC.

The chain has TRBV19 and TRBJ2-6, with 9 bases that match TRBD1. The germline V gene encodes CDR1 LNHDA and CDR2 SQIVND (reference sequence). This CDR3 comprises 17 residues. Unmatched junction bases numbered 5, after V lost 5 bases and J lost 0 bases. CDR3 in DNA: TGTGCCAGTAGTGTCGGGACAGGGAGCTCTGGGGCCAACGTCCTGACTTTC. Translated, it gives CASSVGTGSSGANVLTF.

This clone was found once. J is TRBJ2-7 and V is TRBV7-2; D perhaps matches TRBD1 (6 bases). Per the germline V gene, CDR1 is SGHTA and CDR2 is FQGNSA. The V end was cut by 0 bases, the J end by 3 bases, with 12 bases between. There are 15 residues in the CDR3. The CDR3 loop is CASSLAGTKDYEQYF. The DNA for the CDR3 is TGTGCCAGCAGCTTAGCAGGGACAAAAGACTACGAGCAGTACTTC.

This clone has only one observation. The chain combines TRBV7-9 with TRBJ2-5, with TRBD2 matching over 16 bases. This CDR3 has 18 amino acids. Germline V CDR1 and CDR2: SEHNR, FQNEAQ (reference sequence). V was pared by 1 base and J by 2 bases, with 4 bases of the junction left unmatched. CDR3 sequence: CASSLGGLAGGTQETQYF. The CDR3 nucleotides read TGTGCCAGCAGCTTAGGGGGACTAGCGGGAGGGACTCAAGAGACCCAGTACTTC.

This clone was detected only a few times. The chain joins TRBV9 to TRBJ1-1; 7 bases align to TRBD1. Germline loops: CDR1 SGDLS, CDR2 YYNGEE. The CDR3 consists of 14 residues. V lost 4 bases, J lost 6 bases, and 9 bases stayed unmatched. The CDR3 loop reads CASSIGTGTAEAFF. As DNA, the CDR3 is TGTGCCAGCAGCATAGGGACCGGGACAGCTGAAGCTTTCTTT.

This clone was seen only a few times. Other DNA sequences from this sample encode an identical CDR3 as well. The rearrangement uses TRBV12-5 and TRBJ2-7, with unresolved D. Germline V gives CDR1 LGHNT, CDR2 FRNRAP. This CDR3 is 11 amino acids long. The V end lost 2 bases, the J end lost 4 bases, and 3 bases lay between the germline ends. The CDR3 DNA reads as TGTGCTAGTGGTTTGACTTACGAGCAGTACTTC. It translates to CASGLTYEQYF.

The rearrangement uses TRBV19 and TRBJ2-7, with 7 bases that match TRBD1. Germline-derived CDR1 and CDR2 are LNHDA and SQIVND (reference sequence). The CDR3 runs to 13 residues. The J segment lost 6 bases and the V segment lost 0 bases, leaving 2 bases of the junction unmatched. The CDR3, as DNA: TGTGCCAGTAGTATAGAAGGGGGCGGCGAGCAGTACTTC. It translates to CASSIEGGGEQYF.

The rearrangement uses TRBV18 and TRBJ2-1, with TRBD1 matching 9 bases. The CDR3 is made up of 16 amino acids. V lost 4 bases and J lost 0; bases outside the gene matches: 4. Looked up from germline, CDR1 is KGHSH and CDR2 is LQKENI. The DNA of the CDR3 is TGTGCCAGCTCACGGGACAGGGCTAGCTCCTACAATGAGCAGTTCTTC. Protein product: CASSRDRASSYNEQFF.

The chain combines TRBV28 with TRBJ2-3; 12 bases fit TRBD2. Germline V lookup: CDR1 MDHEN, CDR2 SYDVKM. With V trimmed by 3 bases and J by 0 bases, 7 bases remained unmatched. The CDR3 loop spans 18 amino acids. DNA of the CDR3: TGTGCCAGCAGTTTCGTAGCTAGCGGGGGGGCTAGCACAGATACGCAGTATTTT. This encodes CASSFVASGGASTDTQYF.

This clone was seen a single time. The chain couples TRBV5-8 to TRBJ1-1, with D possibly TRBD1 on 5 matching bases. V was trimmed by 4 bases and J by 0 bases, leaving 13 bases between them. Germline loops: CDR1 SGHTS, CDR2 YDEGEE. The CDR3 length is 15 residues. CDR3 DNA sequence: TGTGCCAGCAGCCGCGGGACTTCAATGAACACTGAAGCTTTCTTT. It codes for CASSRGTSMNTEAFF.

V and J are TRBV5-1 and TRBJ1-2; the D is unclear. Germline V lookup: CDR1 SGHRS, CDR2 YFSETQ. This CDR3 is 14 amino acids long. The V and J ends lost 0 bases and 4 bases respectively, with 10 bases between them. In DNA, the CDR3 is TGCGCCAGCAGCTTGGGACGGGAGGGCTATGGCTACACCTTC. The encoded protein is CASSLGREGYGYTF.